This T cell receptor (beta chain) was sequenced in a study of cytomegalovirus exposure and HLA in healthy donors. This clone turned up a few times. Antigen unknown. 60 Vbeta and 13 Jbeta primers were used in PCR. The table came from immunoSEQ multiplex PCR; TCRdb's copy has only in-frame clones and leaves some out. In the table there are about 190,000 clones, approximately 88% of which are singletons. General study findings and limits: The Asian-associated ancestry cluster reportedly had fewer N-insertions than the roughly 670-donor mean in a later analysis. According to an earlier analysis, most TCR beta V segments yielded productive rearrangements about 90% or about 30% of the time.

The specimen sequenced was PBMCs. This receptor was identified in a boy younger than 18 in good health and CMV-seronegative.

The CDR3 protein is CASSVGGGINTEAFF. CDR3 bases: TGCGCCAGCAGCGTGGGTGGAGGGATAAACACTGAAGCTTTCTTT. The V gene is TRBV5-1, the J gene TRBJ1-1; unclear D gene. Germline assignment: CDR1 SGHRS and CDR2 YFSETQ. The CDR3 consists of 15 residues. V lost 4 bases to trimming and J lost 2 bases, with 15 bases between them.